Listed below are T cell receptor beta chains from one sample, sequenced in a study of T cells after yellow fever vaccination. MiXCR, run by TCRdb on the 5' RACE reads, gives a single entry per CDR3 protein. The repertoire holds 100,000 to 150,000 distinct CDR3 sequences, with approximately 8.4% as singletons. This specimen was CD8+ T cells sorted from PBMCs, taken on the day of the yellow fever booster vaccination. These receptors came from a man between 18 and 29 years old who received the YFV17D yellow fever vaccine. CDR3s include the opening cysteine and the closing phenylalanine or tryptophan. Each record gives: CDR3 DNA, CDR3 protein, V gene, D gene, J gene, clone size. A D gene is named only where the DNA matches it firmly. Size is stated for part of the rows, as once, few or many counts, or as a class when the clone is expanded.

DNA: TGCGCCAGCAGAAGCGGCTACAATGAGCAGTTCTTC
CDR3: CASRSGYNEQFF
V: TRBV5-1
D: .
J: TRBJ2-1
size: .

DNA: TGTGCCAGCAGCCCTGGGGAGCGACTATACAATGAGCAGTTCTTC
CDR3: CASSPGERLYNEQFF
V: TRBV9
D: .
J: TRBJ2-1
size: many

DNA: TGTGCCAGCAGTGAAGCGGCGTACAATGAGCAGTTCTTC
CDR3: CASSEAAYNEQFF
V: TRBV6-1
D: .
J: TRBJ2-1
size: .

DNA: TGCGCCAGCCAACCTACTCTCCAAGGGACAGGGCAGTATGGCTACACCTTC
CDR3: CASQPTLQGTGQYGYTF
V: TRBV4-3
D: TRBD1
J: TRBJ1-2
size: few

DNA: TGCGCCAGCAGCCAACCTGGGGTGAACACTGAAGCTTTCTTT
CDR3: CASSQPGVNTEAFF
V: TRBV4-1
D: .
J: TRBJ1-1
size: .

DNA: TGTGCCAGCAGTTACTCGAGTCCGCCAGGAAACATTCAGTACTTC
CDR3: CASSYSSPPGNIQYF
V: TRBV6-5
D: .
J: TRBJ2-4
size: many

DNA: TGTGCCAGTTCGACCGGACTTACGCGTGGCTACACCTTC
CDR3: CASSTGLTRGYTF
V: TRBV7-6
D: .
J: TRBJ1-2
size: few

DNA: TGCGCCAGCAGCCAAGGCAGGGGGCTCGGCACTGAAGCTTTCTTT
CDR3: CASSQGRGLGTEAFF
V: TRBV4-3
D: TRBD1
J: TRBJ1-1
size: .

DNA: TGTGCCAGCAGCTTCCCACCGGGACATTATAATTCACCCCTCCACTTT
CDR3: CASSFPPGHYNSPLHF
V: TRBV5-5
D: .
J: TRBJ1-6
size: .

DNA: TGTGCCAGCGGGGAGCTCCCAGATACGCAGTATTTT
CDR3: CASGELPDTQYF
V: TRBV12-3/TRBV12-4
D: .
J: TRBJ2-3
size: few

DNA: TGCGCCAGCAGCCAAGACGAGGCTACTAGCACAGATACGCAGTATTTT
CDR3: CASSQDEATSTDTQYF
V: TRBV4-3
D: .
J: TRBJ2-3
size: many

DNA: TGCAGTGCCCCACCCAGACCGACTAGCGGGGGCCCCTTCTTCGGCGATACGCAGTATTTT
CDR3: CSAPPRPTSGGPFFGDTQYF
V: TRBV20-1
D: TRBD2
J: TRBJ2-3
size: .

DNA: TGTGCCAGCATCCTCCCCAACGGTCGGAGGGAGCTGTTTTTT
CDR3: CASILPNGRRELFF
V: TRBV11-2
D: .
J: TRBJ2-2
size: .

DNA: TGTGCCAGCAGCTTAGCTTTCGGCGAACATTCGTGGACCCAGTACTTC
CDR3: CASSLAFGEHSWTQYF
V: TRBV7-9
D: .
J: TRBJ2-5
size: .

DNA: TGTGCCAGCAGCAGTGGACTGTCCGGGGAGCTGTTTTTT
CDR3: CASSSGLSGELFF
V: TRBV6-2/TRBV6-3
D: .
J: TRBJ2-2
size: .

DNA: TGTGCCAGCCAACAGGGTGCGAACACTGAAGCTTTCTTT
CDR3: CASQQGANTEAFF
V: TRBV2
D: .
J: TRBJ1-1
size: .

DNA: TGTGCCAGCAGCAGCCGGGACAGGGAGTACGGCAATCAGCCCCAGCATTTT
CDR3: CASSSRDREYGNQPQHF
V: TRBV21-1
D: .
J: TRBJ1-5
size: .

DNA: TGTGCCAGCAGCCAAGAACGGCGGATGAACACTGAAGCTTTCTTT
CDR3: CASSQERRMNTEAFF
V: TRBV14
D: .
J: TRBJ1-1
size: many

DNA: TGCAGTGCTGGAGAAGGGACAGGGGTACAGGAGCAGTTCTTC
CDR3: CSAGEGTGVQEQFF
V: TRBV20-1
D: TRBD1
J: TRBJ2-1
size: .

DNA: TGTGCCATCAGGGATAGCGGGGCCACAGATACGCAGTATTTT
CDR3: CAIRDSGATDTQYF
V: TRBV10-3
D: TRBD2
J: TRBJ2-3
size: .

DNA: TGTGCCAGCAGCCCAAAGCGGCAGGGGACCACTGAAGCTTTCTTT
CDR3: CASSPKRQGTTEAFF
V: TRBV3-1
D: .
J: TRBJ1-1
size: few

DNA: TGTGCCAGCAGCCACCAGGGGGCTGCCAACTATGGCTACACCTTC
CDR3: CASSHQGAANYGYTF
V: TRBV12-3/TRBV12-4
D: TRBD1
J: TRBJ1-2
size: .

DNA: TGTGCCAGCACCCACCCGGGACACTCCAGGGGCACTGAAGCTTTCTTT
CDR3: CASTHPGHSRGTEAFF
V: TRBV5-6
D: .
J: TRBJ1-1
size: few

DNA: TGTGCCAGCCTTAAAGTAGGACCCGGGGGTGAGCAGTTCTTC
CDR3: CASLKVGPGGEQFF
V: TRBV6-5
D: .
J: TRBJ2-1
size: .

DNA: TGTGCCAGCGGGGAAAGGGTAGGCCAGCCCCAGCATTTT
CDR3: CASGERVGQPQHF
V: TRBV5-5
D: .
J: TRBJ1-5
size: .

DNA: TGTGCCAGCAGCTTAGAGCTAGCGGGGGTACATGGCGAGGATACGCAGTATTTT
CDR3: CASSLELAGVHGEDTQYF
V: TRBV7-8
D: TRBD2
J: TRBJ2-3
size: .

DNA: TGTGCCAGCAGTCATACGGGACAGGGGTTCACAGATACGCAGTATTTT
CDR3: CASSHTGQGFTDTQYF
V: TRBV27
D: TRBD1
J: TRBJ2-3
size: few

DNA: TGTGCCATCAGGGGGGGCCCCGGGGAGCTGTTTTTT
CDR3: CAIRGGPGELFF
V: TRBV10-3
D: .
J: TRBJ2-2
size: .

DNA: TGTGCCACCAGTCGACAGATATACAATGAGCAGTTCTTC
CDR3: CATSRQIYNEQFF
V: TRBV15
D: .
J: TRBJ2-1
size: many

DNA: TGTGCCAGCAGGCCCGTTGGAACCGGGGAGCTGTTTTTT
CDR3: CASRPVGTGELFF
V: TRBV13
D: .
J: TRBJ2-2
size: few

DNA: TGTGCCAGCAGCCCCCGGGGGGGAGGCAATCAGCCCCAGCATTTT
CDR3: CASSPRGGGNQPQHF
V: TRBV7-9
D: .
J: TRBJ1-5
size: many

DNA: TGTGCCAGCAGCTTAGATCTTGCCAAAGAGACCCAGTACTTC
CDR3: CASSLDLAKETQYF
V: TRBV11-2
D: .
J: TRBJ2-5
size: .

DNA: TGCGCCAGCAGCCAAGTGTCTGGTCCGGAATCCTACGAGCAGTACTTC
CDR3: CASSQVSGPESYEQYF
V: TRBV4-1
D: .
J: TRBJ2-7
size: few

DNA: TGTGCCAGCAGTTCGTGGGAAGATACGCAGTATTTT
CDR3: CASSSWEDTQYF
V: TRBV6-5
D: .
J: TRBJ2-3
size: few

DNA: TGCGCCAGCAGCCTTGGGTGGAGGGAGCAGTACTTC
CDR3: CASSLGWREQYF
V: TRBV5-1
D: .
J: TRBJ2-7
size: many

DNA: TGTGCCAGCAGACCGGGAGGAGGGGGAACCTACGAGCAGTACTTC
CDR3: CASRPGGGGTYEQYF
V: TRBV7-2
D: .
J: TRBJ2-7
size: .

DNA: TGTGCCAGCAGTTACGCCGAGGGCGGCTACGAGCAGTACTTC
CDR3: CASSYAEGGYEQYF
V: TRBV6-2/TRBV6-3
D: .
J: TRBJ2-7
size: few

DNA: TGTGCCAGCTCACCTGGACTTACTAGTTATCAGGAGCCCCAGCATTTT
CDR3: CASSPGLTSYQEPQHF
V: TRBV18
D: .
J: TRBJ1-5
size: .

DNA: TGCGCCAGCAGCTTGGGGGCTTCCGAGGAGCAGTTCTTC
CDR3: CASSLGASEEQFF
V: TRBV5-1
D: .
J: TRBJ2-1
size: few